These 5 T cell receptor beta chains share one sample of origin, sequenced in a study of blood T cell repertoires in COVID-19. Assay: immunoSEQ multiplex PCR; the TCRdb copy retains only in-frame clones and omits some. The data hold 95,000 to 100,000 clones, with approximately 85% observed a single time. Sequencing was performed on peripheral blood. These receptors were collected from an elderly woman with active or convalescent COVID-19.

V and J are TRBV15 and TRBJ2-5, with D possibly being TRBD2 (7 bases). Germline CDR1 reads LNHNV; CDR2 reads YYDKDF (reference sequence). CDR3 length: 16 residues. The V end was cut by 0 bases, the J end by 4 bases, with 15 bases between. CDR3 nucleotide sequence: TGTGCCACCAGCAGAGATCTCGGGGGGCGAGGAGAGACCCAGTACTTC. Protein sequence: CATSRDLGGRGETQYF.

V and J are TRBV23-1 and TRBJ2-4; 8 positions agree with TRBD2. TRBV23-1 falls under the ORF class, with uncertain function. The V segment lost 2 bases and the J segment 4 bases; nucleotides outside the gene matches: 4. The CDR3 length is 15 residues. CDR3 bases: TGCGCCAGCAGTCAACCGGGACTAGGAAAAAACATTCAGTACTTC. It yields the protein CASSQPGLGKNIQYF.

The J gene is TRBJ2-1, the V gene TRBV7-2, with 8 bases that match TRBD2. Germline V lookup: CDR1 SGHTA, CDR2 FQGNSA. There are 16 residues in the CDR3. V gave up 1 base and J gave up 0 bases; unmatched junction bases: 2. CDR3 protein: CASSLVGTSSYNEQFF. DNA of the CDR3: TGTGCCAGCAGCTTAGTGGGGACTAGCTCCTACAATGAGCAGTTCTTC.

DNA of the CDR3: TGTGCCTGGAGGGTTCCCGGGAATAACAATTCACCCCTCCACTTT. Translated, it gives CAWRVPGNNNSPLHF. V usage is TRBV30 and J usage is TRBJ1-6; D unclear. V lost 3 bases and J lost 7, with 16 bases in between. Germline lookup yields CDR1 GTSNPN and CDR2 SVGIG (reference sequence). The CDR3 runs to 15 residues. Combining the CDR3 with reference TRBV30 and TRBJ1-6 gives the whole variable domain SQTIHQWPATLVQPVGSPLSLECTVEGTSNPNLYWYRQAAGRGLQLLFYSVGIGQISSEVPQNLSASRPQDRQFILSSKKLLLSDSGFYLCAWRVPGNNNSPLHFGNGTRLTVT.

The chain uses TRBV6-4 and TRBJ2-3; the D gene is possibly TRBD1 (5 bases). Germline V gene data show CDR1 as MRHNA and CDR2 as SNTAGT. This CDR3 is built from 15 residues. V shed 0 bases and J shed 9 bases, with 16 bases lying between them. CDR3 DNA: TGTGCCAGCAGTGACTCTTCCCTGGGGCGGCGGACGCAGTATTTT. It translates to CASSDSSLGRRTQYF.